This T cell receptor beta chain derives from a study of graft-versus-host responses after intestinal transplantation. As for this clone: No antigen is known for it.

The V gene end was trimmed by 3 bases and the J gene end by 5 bases; junction bases not matched to a gene: 7. From germline, CDR1 is MDHEN and CDR2 SYDVKM. The CDR3 totals 14 residues. TCRdb's table, derived via immunoSEQ multiplex PCR, lists solely in-frame clones and lacks some. Seen here are tens of thousands of clones, roughly 80% observed once, and the top ten hold 15% to 20%. Study outcomes and limitations: Among circulating GvH clones, peak levels were associated with early post-transplant declines in HvG clones.

The rearrangement joins TRBV28 to TRBJ2-7; 7 nucleotides agree with TRBD2. Sequences were derived from unstimulated CD8+ T cells sorted from spleen or lymph node cells, sampled before intestinal transplant. This clonotype was obtained from a human donor who received an intestinal transplant. The CDR3 region has the DNA TGTGCCAGCAGTTTCCGGGGGGACGAGGACGAGCAGTACTTC. Amino acids: CASSFRGDEDEQYF.